Each of the 25 T cell receptor beta chains below was sequenced from the same sample in a study of early T cells in non-severe SARS-CoV-2 infection. TCRdb redid the calling of the 5' RACE reads with MiXCR, one entry per CDR3 protein. The sample carries 65,000 to 80,000 distinct CDR3 sequences, roughly 13% recorded once. Sequences were obtained from whole blood. These receptors all come from an adult who was a healthcare worker with PCR-confirmed SARS-CoV-2 infection or an uninfected control (not recorded which).

The chain combines TRBV7-2 with TRBJ2-7, with D possibly being TRBD1 or TRBD2 (5 bases each). V dropped 8 bases and J dropped 5 bases, with 19 bases sitting between them. Germline CDR1 and CDR2: SGHTA and FQGNSA. The CDR3 extends over 14 amino acids. CDR3 bases: TGTGCCAGCCGTTATCGGGACGGGGTCCACGAGCAGTACTTC. Translated, it gives CASRYRDGVHEQYF.

The rearrangement uses TRBV29-1 and TRBJ1-1, with TRBD1 identical over 10 bases. This CDR3 is 13 amino acids long. The V gene end was trimmed by 7 bases and the J gene end by 8 bases; junction bases not matched to a gene: 10. From germline, CDR1 is SQVTM and CDR2 ANQGSEA. For the CDR3, the DNA is TGCAGCGCTTGCCGGGACAGGGGACCAGAAGCTTTCTTT. Protein: CSACRDRGPEAFF. Full variable domain (rest looked up from reference TRBV29-1 and TRBJ1-1): SAVISQKPSRDICQRGTSLTIQCQVDSQVTMMFWYRQQPGQSLTLIATANQGSEATYESGFVIDKFPISRPNLTFSTLTVSNMSPEDSSIYLCSACRDRGPEAFFGQGTRLTVV.

This clonotype was counted ten times or more. The V and J genes are TRBV19 and TRBJ1-1, with a weak D call TRBD1 (5 bases). The CDR3 has 15 amino acids. Germline CDR1 reads LNHDA; CDR2 reads SQIVND (reference sequence). Trimming removed 4 bases at V and 5 bases at J, with 17 bases between. The CDR3 bases are TGTGCCAGTAGTAAAAGGGGAGGGTTGGTAACTGAAGCTTTCTTT. As protein: CASSKRGGLVTEAFF.

This rearrangement joins TRBV27 to TRBJ2-5; D may be TRBD2 (5 bases). V lost 6 bases and J 4 bases, leaving 9 bases between the germline ends. This CDR3 contains 12 residues. The germline CDR1 and CDR2 sequences are MNHEY and SMNVEV (reference sequence). The CDR3 DNA reads as TGTGCCAGCAGCGGGATAGGAGAGACCCAGTACTTC. Residues: CASSGIGETQYF.

At least ten counts were recorded for this clonotype. The gene calls are TRBV7-9 and TRBJ2-7, with 10 bases matching TRBD1. Germline V lookup: CDR1 SEHNR, CDR2 FQNEAQ (reference sequence). The CDR3 loop spans 15 amino acids. Unmatched junction bases numbered 6, after V lost 3 bases and J lost 4 bases. The CDR3 protein is CASSLGDRGGYEQYF. The CDR3 DNA reads as TGTGCCAGCAGCTTGGGGGACAGGGGAGGGTACGAGCAGTACTTC.

This clonotype was detected a few times. This rearrangement joins TRBV2 to TRBJ1-1, with a tentative D call TRBD1 (5 bases). This CDR3 has 19 amino acids. Trimming shortened V by 2 bases and J by 4 bases, and 26 bases separated the two germline ends. Germline-derived CDR1 and CDR2 are SNHLY and FYNNEI. The CDR3 nucleotides read TGTGCCAGCAGTGAATCCAATGAACAGGTACTCGGGCGTCTCACTGAAGCTTTCTTT. Translating gives CASSESNEQVLGRLTEAFF.

This clonotype came up a few times. V usage is TRBV28 and J usage is TRBJ2-7; TRBD2 might be the D (6 bases). CDR1 and CDR2 from the germline V gene are MDHEN and SYDVKM. The CDR3 is made up of 15 amino acids. Trimming removed 6 bases from V and 0 bases from J, with 15 bases in between. CDR3 residues: CASRSGGAASYEQYF. The CDR3 bases are TGTGCCAGCAGGTCAGGCGGGGCGGCCTCCTACGAGCAGTACTTC. The variable domain in full, completed from reference TRBV28 and TRBJ2-7, reads DVKVTQSSRYLVKRTGEKVFLECVQDMDHENMFWYRQDPGLGLRLIYFSYDVKMKEKGDIPEGYSVSREKKERFSLILESASTNQTSMYLCASRSGGAASYEQYFGPGTRLTVT.

This clonotype was detected ten times or more. J is TRBJ2-7 and V is TRBV12-3 or TRBV12-4; a possible D gene is TRBD1 (6 bases). This CDR3 has 13 residues. With 4 bases removed from V and 3 bases from J, the gap between germline ends came to 10 bases. The chain's CDR3 is CASSSDRDYEQYF. CDR3 nucleotide sequence: TGTGCCAGCAGTTCGGACAGAGACTACGAGCAGTACTTC.

The chain is built from TRBV15 and TRBJ2-1; the D gene is possibly TRBD2 (6 bases). The CDR3 has 19 amino acids. CDR1 and CDR2 from the germline V gene are LNHNV and YYDKDF (reference sequence). Trimming pared 1 base from V and 8 bases from J, leaving 27 bases between. The CDR3 loop reads CATSRVDLSGLILKDEQFF. The CDR3 nucleotides are TGTGCCACCAGCAGAGTAGATTTGTCGGGACTGATCCTTAAGGATGAGCAGTTCTTC. Full variable domain (outside the CDR3, taken from reference TRBV15 and TRBJ2-1): DAMVIQNPRYQVTQFGKPVTLSCSQTLNHNVMYWYQQKSSQAPKLLFHYYDKDFNNEADTPDNFQSRRPNTSFCFLDIRSPGLGDTAMYLCATSRVDLSGLILKDEQFFGPGTRLTVL.

J is TRBJ2-6 and V is TRBV5-4, with no clear D. The germline V gene has CDR1 SGHNT and CDR2 YYREEE (reference sequence). The CDR3 extends over 17 amino acids. V lost 0 bases and J lost 2, with 12 bases in between. CDR3 sequence: CASSLGLEVAGANVLTF. The DNA of the CDR3 is TGTGCCAGCAGCTTGGGTCTAGAGGTAGCTGGGGCCAACGTCCTGACTTTC.

This clonotype was recorded many times. This chain links TRBV11-2 with TRBJ2-7; 7 positions match TRBD1. This CDR3 spans 15 amino acids. Per germline, CDR1 SGHAT and CDR2 FQNNGV. V trimming: 5 bases; J trimming: 3 bases; junction bases outside the gene matches: 10. CDR3 loop: CASSPHRDRFYEQYF. The CDR3 DNA reads as TGTGCCAGCAGCCCCCACCGGGACAGATTCTACGAGCAGTACTTC.

This clonotype was seen once. The chain couples TRBV27 to TRBJ2-5, with a tentative D call TRBD1 (5 bases). V gave up 2 bases and J gave up 4 bases, with 20 bases separating them. CDR1 MNHEY and CDR2 SMNVEV come from the germline V gene (reference sequence). The CDR3 loop spans 17 amino acids. The CDR3 sequence is CASSLEPTVVRRETQYF. In DNA, the CDR3 is TGTGCCAGCAGTTTAGAACCGACAGTAGTAAGGAGAGAGACCCAGTACTTC.

This clonotype has only a few counts. A much more abundant neighbour one base away suggests this may be a read error. The chain recombines TRBV6-1 with TRBJ2-7, with a possible D match to TRBD1 (5 bases). The CDR3 has 15 residues. Germline V gene lookup returns CDR1 MNHNS and CDR2 SASEGT. Trimming stripped 2 bases from V and 5 bases from J, with 16 bases between. The CDR3 sequence: CASSEFGGTQDEQYF. CDR3 in DNA: TGTGCCAGCAGTGAATTTGGCGGCACACAGGACGAGCAGTACTTC.

CDR3: CASSLGGGSAVEQYF. Here the CDR3 DNA reads TGTGCCAGCAGCTTAGGAGGGGGGTCGGCGGTCGAGCAGTACTTC. The chain uses TRBV11-2 and TRBJ2-7; D may be TRBD1 or TRBD2 (6 bases each). This CDR3 has 15 amino acids. Trimming took 1 base from V and 6 from J, leaving 16 bases between them. Germline CDR1 SGHAT, CDR2 FQNNGV. The whole variable domain, remainder taken from reference TRBV11-2 and TRBJ2-7, is EAGVAQSPRYKIIEKRQSVAFWCNPISGHATLYWYQQILGQGPKLLIQFQNNGVVDDSQLPKDRFSAERLKGVDSTLKIQPAKLEDSAVYLCASSLGGGSAVEQYFGPGTRLTVT.

This clonotype was observed many times. The chain links TRBV7-2 to TRBJ1-1, with 8 nucleotides matching TRBD1. Germline V gene data show CDR1 as SGHTA and CDR2 as FQGNSA. This CDR3 has 15 amino acids. After removal of 6 bases from V and 3 bases from J, the junction contained 9 bases not matched to a gene. For the CDR3, the DNA is TGTGCCAGCAGACCAGGACAGGGAGGGTACACTGAAGCTTTCTTT. It encodes CASRPGQGGYTEAFF.

This clonotype occurred many times. This chain connects TRBV6-5 to TRBJ1-1; 7 nucleotides line up with TRBD1. Germline assignment: CDR1 MNHEY and CDR2 SVGAGI. This CDR3 region has 13 residues. V was pared by 9 bases and J by 4 bases, with 8 bases of the junction left unmatched. DNA of the CDR3: TGTGCCAGTATACAGGGGTCGAGCACTGAAGCTTTCTTT. Translating it yields CASIQGSSTEAFF.

V and J are TRBV25-1 and TRBJ2-1; D might be TRBD1 or TRBD2, each matching 5 bases. Between the trimmed V and J ends, which lost 2 bases and 7 bases, there was a span of 12 bases. The CDR3 is 14 amino acids. Germline V CDR1 and CDR2: MGHDK, SYGVNS. Here the CDR3 reads CASSEPGTRNEQFF. CDR3 nucleotide sequence: TGTGCCAGCAGTGAACCCGGGACCAGGAATGAGCAGTTCTTC.

The V and J genes are TRBV28 and TRBJ1-5; a possible D gene is TRBD1 (5 bases). In germline, CDR1 is MDHEN, CDR2 SYDVKM. This CDR3 spans 15 amino acids. Trimming stripped 2 bases from V and 2 bases from J, with 10 bases between. The CDR3: CASSLQGLGNQPQHF. The CDR3, as DNA: TGTGCCAGCAGTTTACAGGGATTAGGCAATCAGCCCCAGCATTTT.

The rearrangement links TRBV25-1 to TRBJ2-1; D perhaps matches TRBD2 (7 bases). Trimming pared 3 bases from V and 7 bases from J, leaving 16 bases between. The CDR3 is 15 residues long. Per the germline V gene, CDR1 is MGHDK and CDR2 is SYGVNS. Written as DNA, the CDR3 is TGTGCCAGCAGTGACTTTTCGGGGGGCCGGAATGAGCAGTTCTTC. It specifies CASSDFSGGRNEQFF.

In its sample, this clonotype was seen a few times. The V call is TRBV29-1, the J call TRBJ2-7, with 11 bases aligning to TRBD2. Germline-derived CDR1 and CDR2 are SQVTM and ANQGSEA. The J segment lost 5 bases and the V segment lost 7 bases, leaving 16 bases of the junction unmatched. The CDR3 has 16 amino acids. The CDR3 region has the DNA TGCAGCGCCCGTAGACTAGCGGGAAGTGGAGTAGACGAGCAGTACTTC. Protein sequence: CSARRLAGSGVDEQYF.

In its sample, this clonotype was seen a few times. The chain joins TRBV7-8 to TRBJ2-3; 9 nucleotides agree with TRBD2. Per the germline V gene, CDR1 is SGHVS and CDR2 is FQNEAQ. The length of the CDR3 is 15 residues. V lost 3 bases, J lost 4 bases, and 5 bases stayed unmatched. The DNA of the CDR3 is TGTGCCAGCAGCTTCCCTAGCGGGGCAGCAGATACGCAGTATTTT. This translates into CASSFPSGAADTQYF. Using reference TRBV7-8 and TRBJ2-3 for the parts outside the CDR3, the full variable domain is GAGVSQSPRYKVAKRGQDVALRCDPISGHVSLFWYQQALGQGPEFLTYFQNEAQLDKSGLPSDRFFAERPEGSVSTLKIQRTQQEDSAVYLCASSFPSGAADTQYFGPGTRLTVL.

This clonotype showed up many times. This chain joins TRBV4-3 and TRBJ2-1; TRBD1 agrees at 7 bases. The CDR3 is made up of 15 amino acids. The germline V gene encodes CDR1 LGHNA and CDR2 YSLEER. V lost 3 bases and J lost 4; bases outside the gene matches: 6. This chain's CDR3 is CASSHQRGPYNEQFF. The CDR3 DNA is TGCGCCAGCAGCCACCAGAGGGGGCCTTACAATGAGCAGTTCTTC.

There are many counts of this clonotype. As DNA, the CDR3 is TGTGCCAGCAGCCTGGCAGGCCGAGACACAGATACGCAGTATTTT. This sequence encodes CASSLAGRDTDTQYF. J is TRBJ2-3 and V is TRBV11-2; D unclear. The ends were cut back, 5 bases at V and 2 bases at J, with 14 bases in the middle. The V gene's germline CDR1 is SGHAT and CDR2 FQNNGV. This CDR3 has 15 residues.

In this sample, this clonotype turned up many times. J is TRBJ1-2 and V is TRBV12-3 or TRBV12-4; D is undetermined. Trimming removed 7 bases at V and 3 bases at J, with 9 bases between. The CDR3 totals 12 residues. The CDR3, as DNA: TGTGCCAGCACCGCCACGGACTATGGCTACACCTTC. Translated, it gives CASTATDYGYTF.

This clonotype has only a few counts. The chain carries TRBV12-3 or TRBV12-4 and TRBJ2-7; the match to TRBD1 covers 9 bases. This CDR3 has 16 amino acids. J was trimmed by 3 bases and V by 5 bases; bases with no gene match: 11. The CDR3, as DNA: TGTGCCAGCAGTCCACCCACGGGACAGGGCGTCTACGAGCAGTACTTC. It is translated as CASSPPTGQGVYEQYF.